The 17 T cell receptor delta chains below all came from one sample that was sequenced in a study of gamma-delta chains in newborns, infants, children. TCRdb reanalysed the reads with CATT. This repertoire shows around 11,000 delta-chain clones, about 8.7% found once; its top ten account for 3.5% to 4.5%. The sequencing input was blood. The receptors stem from a child who was a newborn, infant or young child, either healthy, febrile or measles-vaccinated (not recorded which).

This clone was counted only a few times. The chain is built from TRDV1 and TRDJ2, with 10 bases fitting TRDD3. J gave up 1 base and V 1 base, and 15 bases lay outside the gene matches. CDR3 length: 21 amino acids. The germline CDR1 and CDR2 sequences are TSWWSYY and QGS. The CDR3 sequence: CALGERHLRGIRSCLTAQLFF. In DNA form, the CDR3 reads TGTGCTCTTGGGGAACGGCACTTGCGGGGGATACGATCCTGTTTGACAGCACAACTCTTCTTT.

The rearrangement joins TRDV2 to TRDJ1; the D gene is possibly TRDD3 (6 bases). TCRdb does not report a J gene; here it was assigned by matching the DNA to germline references. The V and J ends lost 0 bases and 0 bases respectively, with 16 bases between them. The germline gives CDR1 GEAIGNYY, CDR2 EKD. This CDR3 spans 17 amino acids. CDR3 nucleotides: TGTGCCTGTGACACCGTCGGGGGGAGTTCGTACACCGATAAACTCATCTTT. Its protein product is CACDTVGGSSYTDKLIF.

Turning to this clone: Additional DNA sequences in this sample encode the identical CDR3. The V gene is TRDV2, the J gene TRDJ1; 8 bases align to TRDD3. The CDR3 spans 13 residues. The V gene end was trimmed by 3 bases and the J gene end by 5 bases; junction bases not matched to a gene: 4. Germline loops: CDR1 GEAIGNYY, CDR2 EKD. The CDR3 spells CACDAWGTDKLIF. The DNA of the CDR3 is TGTGCCTGTGACGCCTGGGGGACTGATAAACTCATCTTT.

This chain connects TRDV2 to TRDJ1; 11 bases are a match to TRDD3. As TCRdb names no J gene, one was assigned here on the basis of a DNA match to germline. Germline V lookup: CDR1 GEAIGNYY, CDR2 EKD. This CDR3 region has 19 residues. With 1 base clipped from V and 1 base from J, the junction kept 13 bases outside the gene matches. The CDR3 DNA reads TGTGCCTGTGACACGATGGGGTATGGGGGATACGCGTCCACCGATAAACTCATCTTT. This translates into CACDTMGYGGYASTDKLIF.

This sequence joins TRDV2 and TRDJ1; 13 bases are a match to TRDD3. The J gene is not listed in TCRdb, so it was assigned here from a DNA match to germline. There are 21 residues in the CDR3. Germline CDR1 is GEAIGNYY and CDR2 is EKD. The V gene end was trimmed by 0 bases and the J gene end by 0 bases; junction bases not matched to a gene: 15. The CDR3: CACDTLLLGDTKSLYTDKLIF. In nucleotides, the CDR3 is TGTGCCTGTGACACCCTTTTACTGGGGGATACGAAGAGTCTGTACACCGATAAACTCATCTTT.

This clone was seen only a few times. A much more abundant neighbour one base away suggests this may be a read error. The same CDR3 can be traced to other DNA sequences in this sample. CDR3 amino acids: CACDTLGDLTAQLFF. The CDR3 DNA sequence: TGTGCCTGTGACACACTGGGGGATTTGACAGCACAACTCTTCTTT. The chain has TRDV2 and TRDJ2; 9 bases match TRDD3. Germline V gene lookup returns CDR1 GEAIGNYY and CDR2 EKD. J gave up 1 base and V 1 base, and 0 bases lay outside the gene matches. This CDR3 has 15 residues.

The chain combines TRDV2 with TRDJ1; D perhaps matches TRDD3 (5 bases). The CDR3 sequence is 17 residues long. Trimming pared 0 bases from V and 2 bases from J, leaving 18 bases between. Germline CDR1 and CDR2: GEAIGNYY and EKD. The chain's CDR3 is CACDTVAIPSMTDKLIF. For the CDR3, the DNA is TGTGCCTGTGACACCGTAGCGATACCCTCGATGACCGATAAACTCATCTTT.

This clone has just a few counts. The chain couples TRDV2 to TRDJ1; maybe TRDD2 (5 bases). Germline loops: CDR1 GEAIGNYY, CDR2 EKD. The CDR3 is 16 residues long. V shed 0 bases and J shed 5 bases, with 18 bases lying between them. CDR3 DNA sequence: TGTGCCTGTGACACCGTACGGAACCTACACCGGGATAAACTCATCTTT. Translation: CACDTVRNLHRDKLIF.

Points on this clone: At one of its ends the junction is not consistent with the germline gene, which may arise from a read error. The V gene is TRDV2, the J gene TRDJ1; 9 positions agree with TRDD3. There are 16 residues in the CDR3. Germline values: CDR1 GEAIGNYY, CDR2 EKD. This chain's CDR3 is CACDELLGDNTGKPIF. In DNA, the CDR3 is TGTGCCTGTGACGAACTACTGGGGGACAATACGGGAAAACCCATCTTT.

In this sample, this clone turned up a few times. V and J are TRDV2 and TRDJ1; 7 bases agree with TRDD3. The CDR3 is 16 amino acids. Looked up from germline, CDR1 is GEAIGNYY and CDR2 is EKD. With V trimmed by 3 bases and J by 3 bases, 12 bases remained unmatched. The CDR3 reads CACDGLGDPGADKLIF. CDR3 coding DNA: TGTGCCTGTGACGGGTTGGGGGACCCTGGGGCCGATAAACTCATCTTT.

This clone was recorded a few times. Different DNA sequences within this sample yield the same CDR3. The chain couples TRDV2 to TRDJ1; the D gene is possibly TRDD3 (5 bases). Germline lookup yields CDR1 GEAIGNYY and CDR2 EKD. Between the trimmed V and J ends, which lost 0 bases and 2 bases, there was a span of 12 bases. The CDR3 has 15 residues. The CDR3 spells CACDTVGMYTDKLIF. CDR3 nucleotides: TGTGCCTGTGACACCGTAGGGATGTATACCGATAAACTCATCTTT.

This clone counts as medium-sized. This CDR3 is CACDTLGDPQDTDKLIF. CDR3 coding DNA: TGTGCCTGTGACACGCTGGGGGATCCCCAGGACACCGATAAACTCATCTTT. This chain links TRDV2 with TRDJ1; 9 bases are a match to TRDD3. With 1 base clipped from V and 0 bases from J, the junction kept 8 bases outside the gene matches. The germline CDR1 and CDR2 sequences are GEAIGNYY and EKD. The CDR3 extends over 17 amino acids.

By share, this clone ranks as medium-sized (0.01 to 0.1%). Other nucleotide sequences from this sample produce the same CDR3. This chain links TRDV2 with TRDJ1; TRDD3 is a possible D gene (6 bases). V shed 0 bases and J shed 1 base, with 11 bases lying between them. Germline CDR1 GEAIGNYY, CDR2 EKD. The CDR3 consists of 15 residues. The CDR3, as DNA: TGTGCCTGTGACACCGTGGGGGTCCCCACCGATAAACTCATCTTT. Protein product: CACDTVGVPTDKLIF.

The rearrangement joins TRDV2 to TRDJ1; TRDD3 matches 13 bases. CDR1 is GEAIGNYY and CDR2 is EKD in the germline V gene. The CDR3 is made up of 18 amino acids. V trimming: 3 bases; J trimming: 10 bases; junction bases outside the gene matches: 19. This CDR3 is CACDAILGDTVQRPRLIF. Here the CDR3 DNA reads TGTGCCTGTGACGCTATACTGGGGGATACGGTGCAGCGCCCAAGACTCATCTTT.

Worth noting for this clone: One base away lies a much larger clone, so this may be a sequencing read error. The rearrangement joins TRDV2 to TRDJ3; 8 bases agree with TRDD3. CDR1 is GEAIGNYY, CDR2 EKD, per germline. The CDR3 covers 17 residues. This chain's CDR3 is CACGTWGSSWDTRQMFF. The CDR3 DNA reads TGTGCCTGTGGCACCTGGGGGAGCTCCTGGGACACCCGACAGATGTTTTTC.

This clone appeared a few times. Other DNA sequences from this sample encode an identical CDR3 as well. The chain joins TRDV2 to TRDJ1; 13 bases map to TRDD3. Germline V gene lookup returns CDR1 GEAIGNYY and CDR2 EKD. Trimming cost V 3 bases and J 4 bases; bases outside gene matches: 4. The CDR3 runs to 15 residues. The CDR3 here is CACDVLGDTRDKLIF. CDR3 nucleotide sequence: TGTGCCTGTGACGTACTGGGGGATACGCGCGATAAACTCATCTTT.

V usage is TRDV2 and J usage is TRDJ1; possible D gene TRDD3, 6 bases. The CDR3 covers 14 residues. V gave up 3 bases and J gave up 4 bases, with 14 bases separating them. Germline V gene data show CDR1 as GEAIGNYY and CDR2 as EKD. The chain's CDR3 is CACDGVGVHDKLIF. CDR3 in DNA: TGTGCCTGTGACGGGGTGGGGGTCCACGATAAACTCATCTTT.